A single sample is the source of the 24 T cell receptor beta chains below, sequenced in a study of blood T cell repertoires in COVID-19. Sequencing was performed with immunoSEQ multiplex PCR; in TCRdb, only in-frame clones are kept and a portion is missing. The table records fewer than 250,000 clones, about nine tenths of them present only once. Source material: PBMCs or T cells enriched from blood (not recorded which). All receptors come from a man aged 25-45 years in a cohort exposed to, infected with or recovered from COVID-19 (not recorded which).

This sequence joins TRBV5-1 and TRBJ2-1, with 8 nucleotides matching TRBD2. The germline V gene has CDR1 SGHRS and CDR2 YFSETQ. J lost 7 bases, V lost 4 bases, and 13 bases had no gene match. CDR3 length: 16 residues. The CDR3 protein is CASSPPPQRERNEQFF. The CDR3 DNA is TGCGCCAGCAGCCCCCCACCCCAGCGGGAGAGGAATGAGCAGTTCTTC. The whole variable domain, remainder taken from reference TRBV5-1 and TRBJ2-1, is KAGVTQTPRYLIKTRGQQVTLSCSPISGHRSVSWYQQTPGQGLQFLFEYFSETQRNKGNFPGRFSGRQFSNSRSEMNVSTLELGDSALYLCASSPPPQRERNEQFFGPGTRLTVL.

The chain is built from TRBV27 and TRBJ1-1, with TRBD1 matching 8 bases. Unmatched junction bases numbered 4, after V lost 4 bases and J lost 0 bases. The CDR3 contains 15 residues. The V gene's germline CDR1 is MNHEY and CDR2 SMNVEV (reference sequence). As DNA, the CDR3 is TGTGCCAGCAGTTCTGGACAGGGTCTGAACACTGAAGCTTTCTTT. This encodes CASSSGQGLNTEAFF.

The chain has TRBV27 and TRBJ2-3, with unresolved D. Germline loops: CDR1 MNHEY, CDR2 SMNVEV (reference sequence). CDR3 length: 15 amino acids. Trimming took off 3 bases at V and 4 bases at J, with 14 bases between the two ends. The CDR3 spells CASSFRRSVADTQYF. The DNA for the CDR3 is TGTGCCAGCAGTTTTCGTCGGTCCGTCGCAGATACGCAGTATTTT.

V usage is TRBV19 and J usage is TRBJ2-1, with 8 bases lining up with TRBD1. The germline V gene has CDR1 LNHDA and CDR2 SQIVND (reference sequence). V trimming: 3 bases; J trimming: 4 bases; junction bases outside the gene matches: 5. The CDR3 is made up of 15 amino acids. For the CDR3, the DNA is TGTGCCAGTAGTATCGCAGGGGGCTGGTACAATGAGCAGTTCTTC. Translating gives CASSIAGGWYNEQFF.

This clone was observed a few times. This chain connects TRBV5-1 to TRBJ2-3; 7 nucleotides align to TRBD1. Trimming cost V 3 bases and J 2 bases; bases outside gene matches: 6. Germline CDR1 reads SGHRS; CDR2 reads YFSETQ. This CDR3 spans 15 amino acids. CDR3 protein: CASSSTGFPTDTQYF. CDR3 sequence (DNA): TGCGCCAGCAGCTCGACAGGGTTCCCCACAGATACGCAGTATTTT. Filled out from reference TRBV5-1 and TRBJ2-3, the complete variable domain reads KAGVTQTPRYLIKTRGQQVTLSCSPISGHRSVSWYQQTPGQGLQFLFEYFSETQRNKGNFPGRFSGRQFSNSRSEMNVSTLELGDSALYLCASSSTGFPTDTQYFGPGTRLTVL.

The chain uses TRBV19 and TRBJ2-1, with 14 bases that match TRBD2. Germline V gives CDR1 LNHDA, CDR2 SQIVND (reference sequence). This CDR3 region has 18 residues. With 3 bases clipped from V and 1 base from J, the junction kept 5 bases outside the gene matches. The CDR3 loop is CASSMGLAGARSYNEQFF. The CDR3 nucleotides are TGTGCCAGTAGTATGGGACTAGCGGGAGCTCGGTCCTACAATGAGCAGTTCTTC.

The chain uses TRBV3-1 (or the pseudogene TRBV3-2) and TRBJ1-3, with D tentatively TRBD1 (6 bases). Germline V lookup: CDR1 LGHDT, CDR2 YNNKEL (reference sequence). V was trimmed by 2 bases and J by 0 bases, leaving 11 bases between them. The CDR3 has 16 residues. The CDR3 loop is CASSQRQGRSGNTIYF. The CDR3, as DNA: TGTGCCAGCAGCCAACGGCAGGGGCGCTCTGGAAACACCATATATTTT.

This clone was seen a single time. The CDR3: CASSKGPGGPNTGELFF. The CDR3, as DNA: TGTGCCAGCAGCAAAGGTCCGGGAGGCCCGAACACCGGGGAGCTGTTTTTT. The rearrangement links TRBV21-1 to TRBJ2-2; the DNA was not compared with TRBD2, the D call given in the table. TRBV21-1 corresponds to a pseudogene. This CDR3 is built from 17 residues.

This chain joins TRBV19 and TRBJ2-1; 8 bases map to TRBD2. Germline CDR1 is LNHDA and CDR2 is SQIVND (reference sequence). Germline trimming cut 5 bases from V and 6 bases from J; bases unmatched to any gene: 6. There are 14 residues in the CDR3. The CDR3 protein is CASSPGLAPNEQFF. CDR3 sequence (DNA): TGTGCCAGTAGTCCCGGACTAGCTCCCAATGAGCAGTTCTTC.

This clone was detected only a few times. This CDR3 is CASKGGRKETQYF. The DNA of the CDR3 is TGTGCCAGCAAGGGCGGGAGGAAAGAGACCCAGTACTTC. The rearrangement links TRBV12-3 or TRBV12-4 to TRBJ2-5; 8 positions match TRBD2. CDR3 length: 13 amino acids. The ends lost 7 bases at V and 3 bases at J; junction bases unmatched: 4.

V is TRBV7-9 and J is TRBJ1-1; D not resolved. Between the trimmed V and J ends, which lost 5 bases and 7 bases, there was a span of 8 bases. The CDR3 totals 11 residues. Germline V gene sequence: CDR1 SEHNR, CDR2 FQNEAQ (reference sequence). The CDR3 bases are TGTGCCAGCAGCAACTCTAATGAAGCTTTCTTT. Translation: CASSNSNEAFF.

This clone was detected only once. The chain couples TRBV6-5 to TRBJ2-5, with TRBD1 identical over 9 bases. V was clipped by 6 bases and J by 6 bases; unmatched bases: 5. Germline CDR1 reads MNHEY; CDR2 reads SVGAGI. This CDR3 has 13 amino acids. The chain's CDR3 is CASSRDRAKTQYF. DNA of the CDR3: TGTGCCAGCAGCCGGGACAGGGCGAAGACCCAGTACTTC.

The V and J genes are TRBV3-1 (or the pseudogene TRBV3-2) and TRBJ1-4; D may be TRBD1 (5 bases). Between the trimmed V and J ends, which lost 1 base and 8 bases, there was a span of 8 bases. The CDR3 is 13 residues long. Germline-derived CDR1 and CDR2 are LGHDT and YNNKEL (reference sequence). CDR3 sequence (DNA): TGTGCCAGCAGCCAAGTCAGGGCGGAAAAACTGTTTTTT. Amino acid sequence: CASSQVRAEKLFF.

The chain has TRBV3-1 (or the pseudogene TRBV3-2) and TRBJ1-1, with TRBD1 identical over 8 bases. Losses at the gene ends were 4 bases for V and 3 bases for J; bases not matched to a gene: 7. Germline CDR1 is LGHDT and CDR2 is YNNKEL (reference sequence). The CDR3 loop spans 15 amino acids. The CDR3 coding sequence is TGTGCCAGCAGCCCGCGGACAGGGAGGTACACTGAAGCTTTCTTT. Encoded protein: CASSPRTGRYTEAFF.

The chain uses TRBV18 and TRBJ2-7; 11 bases are a match to TRBD1. V trimming: 2 bases; J trimming: 3 bases; junction bases outside the gene matches: 3. There are 15 residues in the CDR3. Germline loops: CDR1 KGHSH, CDR2 LQKENI. CDR3 nucleotide sequence: TGTGCCAGCTCACCAGGGACAGGGGGTATCTACGAGCAGTACTTC. Translation: CASSPGTGGIYEQYF.

V is TRBV5-1 and J is TRBJ2-3; D is uncertain. V lost 3 bases, J lost 7 bases, and 18 bases lay in between. Germline values: CDR1 SGHRS, CDR2 YFSETQ. The CDR3 extends over 15 amino acids. CDR3 sequence reads: CASSSDIRDSYTQYF. The CDR3, as DNA: TGCGCCAGCAGCTCAGACATTCGCGATTCCTATACGCAGTATTTT.

The chain has TRBV6-5 and TRBJ1-1; D might be TRBD1 (6 bases). The CDR3 consists of 16 residues. Trimming removed 3 bases from V and 3 bases from J, with 17 bases in between. The V gene's germline CDR1 is MNHEY and CDR2 SVGAGI. In DNA form, the CDR3 reads TGTGCCAGCAGTTATTCCTTAGGGGGAGGGTACACTGAAGCTTTCTTT. Its protein is CASSYSLGGGYTEAFF.

J is TRBJ2-2 and V is TRBV5-4, with TRBD2 matching 8 bases. The CDR3 is 18 residues long. Germline lookup yields CDR1 SGHNT and CDR2 YYREEE (reference sequence). With V trimmed by 4 bases and J by 2 bases, 13 bases remained unmatched. CDR3 nucleotide sequence: TGTGCCAGCAGCCCCGGGAGGGGTAGGACCTATAACACCGGGGAGCTGTTTTTT. It translates to CASSPGRGRTYNTGELFF. Together with reference TRBV5-4 and TRBJ2-2, the CDR3 gives the full variable domain: ETGVTQSPTHLIKTRGQQVTLRCSSQSGHNTVSWYQQALGQGPQFIFQYYREEENGRGNFPPRFSGLQFPNYSSELNVNALELDDSALYLCASSPGRGRTYNTGELFFGEGSRLTVL.

This clone was counted ten times or more. The rearrangement uses TRBV27 and TRBJ2-2; D is unresolved. This CDR3 contains 12 residues. Looked up from germline, CDR1 is MNHEY and CDR2 is SMNVEV (reference sequence). V lost 5 bases and J lost 5, with 6 bases in between. The CDR3 bases are TGTGCCAGCAGTCTTCCGACCGGGGAGCTGTTTTTT. Translated, it gives CASSLPTGELFF.

The chain has TRBV10-3 and TRBJ2-5; D possibly corresponds to TRBD2 (5 bases). This CDR3 has 12 amino acids. Trimming left V 5 bases short and J 5 bases short, with 9 bases between. Germline lookup yields CDR1 ENHRY and CDR2 SYGVKD. As DNA, the CDR3 is TGTGCCATCAGTCTGGGCGGGGAGACCCAGTACTTC. This gives the protein CAISLGGETQYF.

This clone was counted only a few times. The chain carries TRBV28 and TRBJ1-2; D gene uncertain. Looked up from germline, CDR1 is MDHEN and CDR2 is SYDVKM. V shed 11 bases and J shed 4 bases, with 20 bases lying between them. The CDR3 runs 14 residues. The CDR3 region has the DNA TGTGCCCACCAACCTTCGCGGGAGCTCTATGGCTACACCTTC. Protein product: CAHQPSRELYGYTF.

CDR3 in amino acids: CASSLADSYEQYF. CDR3 in DNA: TGTGCCAGCAGCTTGGCCGACTCCTACGAGCAGTACTTC. This chain connects TRBV7-8 to TRBJ2-7; no firm D call. Germline V gene sequence: CDR1 SGHVS, CDR2 FQNEAQ. V dropped 3 bases and J dropped 0 bases, with 6 bases sitting between them. The CDR3 covers 13 residues.

V gene TRBV5-1 combines with J gene TRBJ2-7; TRBD1 aligns across 7 bases. The CDR3 length is 14 residues. The trim removed 4 bases at V and 6 bases at J, leaving 10 bases unmatched. Germline assignment: CDR1 SGHRS and CDR2 YFSETQ. CDR3 loop: CASSGGQLNGEQYF. CDR3 bases: TGCGCCAGCAGCGGGGGACAGCTAAATGGCGAGCAGTACTTC. The variable domain in full, with the rest retrieved from reference TRBV5-1 and TRBJ2-7, is KAGVTQTPRYLIKTRGQQVTLSCSPISGHRSVSWYQQTPGQGLQFLFEYFSETQRNKGNFPGRFSGRQFSNSRSEMNVSTLELGDSALYLCASSGGQLNGEQYFGPGTRLTVT.

The chain carries TRBV29-1 and TRBJ2-7; 8 bases line up with TRBD2. CDR3 length: 11 residues. From germline, CDR1 is SQVTM and CDR2 ANQGSEA. Trimming cost V 6 bases and J 6 bases; bases outside gene matches: 4. CDR3 DNA: TGCAGCGTCCCTCGGGGGGGCGAGCAGTACTTC. Amino acids: CSVPRGGEQYF.